This T cell receptor beta chain was documented in a study of T cells in Graves' hyperthyroidism and ophthalmopathy. Between the trimmed V and J ends, which lost 3 bases and 6 bases, there was a span of 9 bases. The CDR3 consists of 13 residues. CDR1 and CDR2 (germline): MNHEY, SVGEGT. RNA transcripts gave rise to amplified TCR beta CDR3 regions. Primed by the HTBI set, a first-round RT-PCR was run on the TCR CDR3. Each CDR3 protein gets one entry after TCRdb re-called the multiplex PCR reads with MiXCR. The table has around 500,000 distinct CDR3 sequences, around a fifth seen once; the top ten hold 45% to 50%. Among ophthalmopathy patients, the Clinical Activity Score reached at least 3, the NOSPECS grade reached at least 4, and duration remained under 3 months. Orbital computed tomography and thyroid ultrasound, together with serum TRAb and thyroxine and clinical symptoms, were used for diagnoses.

The J gene is TRBJ1-5, the V gene TRBV6-2 or TRBV6-3; D is undetermined. Sequenced sample: blood. The receptor's source is a woman between 65 and 79 years old with Graves' ophthalmopathy. CDR3 bases: TGTGCCAGCAGTTATGTTATGAGTCAGCCCCAGCATTTT. This encodes CASSYVMSQPQHF.